This TCR beta chain was profiled in a study of T cell responses to AZD1222 COVID-19 vaccine. V was shortened by 0 bases and J by 2 bases, with 13 bases between the two germline ends. Germline CDR1 reads WNHNN; CDR2 reads SYGVQD (reference sequence). The CDR3 consists of 16 residues. Sequencing used immunoSEQ multiplex PCR; TCRdb keeps in-frame clones, though not all of them. Among about 120,000 clones listed, about 90% were seen once. This clone is a singleton in its sample. The rearrangement joins TRBV10-1 to TRBJ1-2, with D uncertain. The TCR was taken from an adult in good health. The starting material was peripheral blood, obtained on day 0 of AZD1222 vaccination. In DNA, the CDR3 is TGCGCCAGCAGTGAGTCGGACGGGCGGCCCAACTATGGCTACACCTTC. This translates into CASSESDGRPNYGYTF.